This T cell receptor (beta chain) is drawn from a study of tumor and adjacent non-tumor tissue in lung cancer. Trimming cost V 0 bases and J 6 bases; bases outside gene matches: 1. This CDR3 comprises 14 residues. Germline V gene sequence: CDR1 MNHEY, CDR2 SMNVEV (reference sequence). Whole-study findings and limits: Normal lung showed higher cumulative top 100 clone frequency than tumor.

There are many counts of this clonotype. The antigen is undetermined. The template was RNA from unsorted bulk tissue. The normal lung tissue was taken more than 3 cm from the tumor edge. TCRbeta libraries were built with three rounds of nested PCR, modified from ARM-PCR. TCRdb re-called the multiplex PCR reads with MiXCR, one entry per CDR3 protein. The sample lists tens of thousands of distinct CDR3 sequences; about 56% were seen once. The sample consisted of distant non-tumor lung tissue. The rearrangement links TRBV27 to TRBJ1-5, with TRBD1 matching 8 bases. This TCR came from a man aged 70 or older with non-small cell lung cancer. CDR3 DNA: TGTGCCAGCAGTTTATCACAGGGGGGTCAGCCCCAGCATTTT. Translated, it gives CASSLSQGGQPQHF.